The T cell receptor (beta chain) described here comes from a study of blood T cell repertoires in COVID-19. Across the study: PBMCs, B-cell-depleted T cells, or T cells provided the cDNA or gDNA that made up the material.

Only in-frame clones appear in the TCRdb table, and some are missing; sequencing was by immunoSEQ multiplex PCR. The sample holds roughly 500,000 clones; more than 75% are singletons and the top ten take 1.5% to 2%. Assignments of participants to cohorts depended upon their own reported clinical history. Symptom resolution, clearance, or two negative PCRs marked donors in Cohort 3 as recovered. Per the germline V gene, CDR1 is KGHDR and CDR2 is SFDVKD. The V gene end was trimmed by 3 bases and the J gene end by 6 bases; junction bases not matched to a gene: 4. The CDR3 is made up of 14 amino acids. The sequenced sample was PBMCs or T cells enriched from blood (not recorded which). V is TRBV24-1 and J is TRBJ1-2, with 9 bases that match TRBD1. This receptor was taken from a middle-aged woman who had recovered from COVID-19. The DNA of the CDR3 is TGTGCCACCAGTGATCCGGACAGGGGAAATGGCTACACCTTC. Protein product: CATSDPDRGNGYTF.